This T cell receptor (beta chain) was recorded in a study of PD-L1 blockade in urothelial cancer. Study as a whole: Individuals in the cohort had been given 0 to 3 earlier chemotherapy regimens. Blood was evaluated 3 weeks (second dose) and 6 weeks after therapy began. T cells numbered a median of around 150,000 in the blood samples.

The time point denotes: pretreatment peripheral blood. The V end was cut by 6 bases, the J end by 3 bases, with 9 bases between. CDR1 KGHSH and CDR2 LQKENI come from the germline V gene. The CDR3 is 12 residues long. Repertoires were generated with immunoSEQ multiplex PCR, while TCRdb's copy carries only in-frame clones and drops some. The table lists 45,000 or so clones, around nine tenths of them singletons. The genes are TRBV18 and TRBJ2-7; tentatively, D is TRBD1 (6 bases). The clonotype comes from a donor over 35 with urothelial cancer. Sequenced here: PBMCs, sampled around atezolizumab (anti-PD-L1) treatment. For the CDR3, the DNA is TGTGCCAGCTCGACGGACAGCTACGAGCAGTACTTC. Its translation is CASSTDSYEQYF.